The source of this TCR beta chain is a study of T-cell reconstitution after alpha-beta-depleted transplantation in children. This clonotype has only a few counts. Unique molecular identifiers were incorporated into the prepared TCRbeta library. TCRdb re-called the PCR reads with MiXCR, one entry per CDR3 protein. The sample has nearly 550,000 distinct CDR3 sequences, 18% seen once; the top ten hold 2.5% to 3.5%. The CDR3 runs 16 residues. J gave up 0 bases and V 3 bases, and 5 bases lay outside the gene matches. CDR1 SGHDT and CDR2 YYEEEE come from the germline V gene. The receptor was isolated from a human donor who donated a stem cell graft to a child with acute lymphoblastic leukemia. The sequencing here drew on PBMCs from the stem cell graft donor, taken from the stem cell graft. The chain employs TRBV5-6 and TRBJ2-3; TRBD2 agrees at 9 bases. CDR3 in amino acids: CASSYGSGGSTDTQYF. CDR3 sequence (DNA): TGTGCCAGCAGCTACGGAAGCGGGGGGAGCACAGATACGCAGTATTTT.